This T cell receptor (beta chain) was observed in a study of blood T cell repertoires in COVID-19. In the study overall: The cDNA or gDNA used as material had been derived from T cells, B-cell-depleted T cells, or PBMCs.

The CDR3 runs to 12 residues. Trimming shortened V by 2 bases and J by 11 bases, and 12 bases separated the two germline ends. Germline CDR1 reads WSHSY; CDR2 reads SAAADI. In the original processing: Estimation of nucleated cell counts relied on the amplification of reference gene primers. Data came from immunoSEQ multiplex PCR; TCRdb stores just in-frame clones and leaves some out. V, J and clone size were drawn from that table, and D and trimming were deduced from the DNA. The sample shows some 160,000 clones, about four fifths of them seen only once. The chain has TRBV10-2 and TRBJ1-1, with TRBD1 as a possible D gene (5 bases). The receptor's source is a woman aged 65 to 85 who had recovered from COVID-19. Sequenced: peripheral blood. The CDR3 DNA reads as TGCGCCAGCAGTGAGGGGGCCAATCGGGCTTTCTTT. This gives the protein CASSEGANRAFF.